This T cell receptor beta chain originates from a study of cytomegalovirus exposure and HLA in healthy donors. General observations from the study: Among TCR sequences, most were rare, though some public TCRs appeared in many donors. The records held CMV serostatus as the only immune exposure information.

Unrecorded immune exposure was likely among donors, who were nominally healthy when sampled. PCR involved 60 Vbeta and 13 Jbeta primers. Source study methods: Approximately 11 million of around 85 million unique TCR beta chains were shared, per a later count. Generated by immunoSEQ multiplex PCR, the TCRdb table keeps only in-frame clones and is missing some. Clonal size and the V and J genes are those of that table, whereas D and trimming came from the DNA. This table holds about 130,000 clones. For this clone: The antigen is undetermined.

The sequenced material came from PBMCs. The receptor's source is a man aged 18 to 35 in good health and CMV-seronegative.

CDR3 amino acids: CAISESGDRASYEQYF. CDR3 DNA sequence: TGTGCCATCAGTGAGTCCGGGGACAGGGCGTCCTACGAGCAGTACTTC. This chain connects TRBV10-3 to TRBJ2-7; 9 positions agree with TRBD1. The V gene end was trimmed by 0 bases and the J gene end by 1 base; junction bases not matched to a gene: 4. The CDR3 totals 16 residues. CDR1 is ENHRY, CDR2 SYGVKD, per germline.